The T cell receptor beta chain described here comes from a study of blood T cell repertoires in COVID-19. Study as a whole: Donors in the United States, Italy and Spain gave samples during acute or convalescent COVID-19. The cDNA or gDNA used as material had been derived from T cells, B-cell-depleted T cells, or PBMCs.

This clone has just a few counts. CDR3 length: 14 amino acids. From germline, CDR1 is MNHEY and CDR2 SVGAGI. Trimming took 5 bases from V and 9 from J; bases not matched to a gene: 9. Authors' methods: Amplification from reference gene primers served as the basis for estimated nucleated cell counts. Libraries were prepared by immunoSEQ multiplex PCR; TCRdb keeps only in-frame clonotypes and omits some of them. D and trimming come from the DNA, and the V and J calls and clone size come from that table. The sample lists around 69,000 clones, more than 80% occurring once. The rearrangement uses TRBV6-5 and TRBJ2-7; 11 nucleotides line up with TRBD1. The source is a woman in her seventies with acute or convalescent COVID-19. Sequencing was carried out using peripheral blood. CDR3 residues: CASSPSGTGGRQYF. CDR3 coding DNA: TGTGCCAGCAGTCCCTCCGGGACAGGGGGTAGGCAGTACTTC.